The 8 T cell receptor beta chains below were found in one sample sequenced in a study of T cells in Graves' hyperthyroidism and ophthalmopathy. RNA transcripts gave rise to amplified TCR beta CDR3 regions. TCR CDR3 regions were first amplified by RT-PCR with HTBI primers. Each CDR3 protein gets one entry after TCRdb re-called the multiplex PCR reads with MiXCR. The data contain fewer than 850,000 distinct CDR3 sequences, 15% to 20% of them seen just once; the ten biggest clones take up around 15%. The source material was blood. The receptors originated from a man aged 45 to 65 with Graves' hyperthyroidism.

As concerns this clonotype: A much larger clone lies one base from this, so it may be a read error. The chain links TRBV29-1 to TRBJ1-2; D is unclear. V lost 4 bases and J lost 6, with 21 bases in between. The germline V gene has CDR1 SQVTM and CDR2 ANQGSEA. The length of the CDR3 is 15 residues. The CDR3 loop reads CSVGKRVPAKDGYTF. DNA of the CDR3: TGCAGCGTTGGAAAGCGGGTTCCAGCAAAAGATGGCTACACCTTC. Complete variable domain (other parts from reference TRBV29-1 and TRBJ1-2): SAVISQKPSRDICQRGTSLTIQCQVDSQVTMMFWYRQQPGQSLTLIATANQGSEATYESGFVIDKFPISRPNLTFSTLTVSNMSPEDSSIYLCSVGKRVPAKDGYTFGSGTRLTVV.

This clonotype was detected many times. V gene TRBV7-9 combines with J gene TRBJ2-3; 7 bases are a match to TRBD2. The CDR3 covers 17 residues. The trim removed 5 bases at V and 3 bases at J, leaving 14 bases unmatched. Germline CDR1 and CDR2: SEHNR and FQNEAQ (reference sequence). The CDR3 coding sequence is TGTGCCAGCAGCCCACGCGCCTCTGGCGGGAGTACAGATACGCAGTATTTT. It specifies CASSPRASGGSTDTQYF. Drawing the rest from reference TRBV7-9 and TRBJ2-3, the complete variable domain is DTGVSQNPRHKITKRGQNVTFRCDPISEHNRLYWYRQTLGQGPEFLTYFQNEAQLEKSRLLSDRFSAERPKGSFSTLEIQRTEQGDSAMYLCASSPRASGGSTDTQYFGPGTRLTVL.

This clonotype was seen at least ten times. The chain couples TRBV2 to TRBJ2-3, with 15 bases aligning to TRBD2. CDR1 is SNHLY and CDR2 is FYNNEI in the germline V gene. The V gene end was trimmed by 7 bases and the J gene end by 6 bases; junction bases not matched to a gene: 5. The CDR3 totals 15 residues. The chain's CDR3 is CASNLGTSGRDTQYF. Here the CDR3 DNA reads TGTGCCAGCAATTTAGGGACTAGCGGGAGGGATACGCAGTATTTT.

The chain employs TRBV19 and TRBJ2-7; the D call may be TRBD1 or TRBD2 (6 bases each). The CDR3 is made up of 19 amino acids. The germline gives CDR1 LNHDA, CDR2 SQIVND (reference sequence). The V and J ends lost 0 bases and 2 bases respectively, with 23 bases between them. Here the CDR3 DNA reads TGTGCCAGTAGTATAGATACGGGGGCTAGCGACTCAGGAACCTACGAGCAGTACTTC. Amino acids: CASSIDTGASDSGTYEQYF.

With regard to this clonotype: Germline and junction disagree at one end, which may indicate a read error. The chain recombines TRBV9 with TRBJ1-1, with 7 bases identical to TRBD1. In germline, CDR1 is SGDLS, CDR2 YYNGEE. The CDR3 loop spans 15 amino acids. The CDR3 sequence is CASSVEGARGTEASF. As DNA, the CDR3 is TGTGCCAGCAGCGTCGAGGGGGCGCGGGGCACTGAAGCTTCCTTT.

This clonotype was detected a few times. The V call is TRBV7-8, the J call TRBJ1-2; D is possibly TRBD1 (5 bases). Looked up from germline, CDR1 is SGHVS and CDR2 is FQNEAQ. Trimming took off 5 bases at V and 1 base at J, with 11 bases between the two ends. CDR3 length equals 14 residues. Here the CDR3 DNA reads TGTGCCAGCAGCCCAAGACAGATTAACTATGGCTACACCTTC. Translated: CASSPRQINYGYTF.

In its sample, this clonotype was seen many times. J is TRBJ1-5 and V is TRBV28, with TRBD1 matching 7 bases. V dropped 3 bases and J dropped 4; count of bases not matched to a gene: 3. This CDR3 has 14 residues. Germline CDR1 reads MDHEN; CDR2 reads SYDVKM. CDR3 loop: CASSFGQVNQPQHF. Here the CDR3 DNA reads TGTGCCAGCAGTTTCGGACAGGTTAATCAGCCCCAGCATTTT.

Details on this clonotype: Since the CDR3 does not end with the conserved phenylalanine or tryptophan, this likely comes from a read error. The chain recombines TRBV10-2 with TRBJ1-2; the D gene is possibly TRBD1 (6 bases). V lost 2 bases, J lost 8 bases, and 9 bases lay in between. The CDR3 runs to 12 residues. The germline V gene encodes CDR1 WSHSY and CDR2 SAAADI. The CDR3 DNA sequence: TGCGCCAGCAGTGAGGGGGGCGGCGGCTACACCGTC. Encoded protein: CASSEGGGGYTV.